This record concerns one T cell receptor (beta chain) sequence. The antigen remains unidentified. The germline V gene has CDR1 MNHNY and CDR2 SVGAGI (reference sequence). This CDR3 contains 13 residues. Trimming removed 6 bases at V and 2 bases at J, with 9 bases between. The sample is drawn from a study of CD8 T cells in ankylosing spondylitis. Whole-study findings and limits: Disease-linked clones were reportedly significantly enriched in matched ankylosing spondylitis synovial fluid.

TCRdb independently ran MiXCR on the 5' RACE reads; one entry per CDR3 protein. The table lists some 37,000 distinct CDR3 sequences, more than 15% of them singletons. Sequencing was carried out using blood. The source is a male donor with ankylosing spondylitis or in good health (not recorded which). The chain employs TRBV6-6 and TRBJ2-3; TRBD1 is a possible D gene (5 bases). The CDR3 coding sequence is TGTGCCAGCAGGCAGGGTTTCACAGATACGCAGTATTTT. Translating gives CASRQGFTDTQYF.